This passage covers 3 T cell receptor beta chains from one sample sequenced in a study of shared T cell receptors in the human thymus. TCRdb's table, derived via immunoSEQ multiplex PCR, lists solely in-frame clones and lacks some. The sample gives hundreds of thousands of clones, around 87% of which show up once; around 0.01% is in the top ten. This sample was shared with a second study, whose subject was human thymus T cells.

Input material: thymocytes. These receptor sequences come from a boy less than two years old with a congenital heart defect.

The rearrangement links TRBV15 to TRBJ2-4; D is unresolved. With 5 bases removed from V and 0 bases from J, the gap between germline ends came to 8 bases. CDR1 and CDR2 (germline): LNHNV, YYDKDF (reference sequence). This CDR3 is 14 amino acids long. The CDR3 DNA reads as TGTGCCACCAGCCCCCTCCTAGCCAAAAACATTCAGTACTTC. This gives the protein CATSPLLAKNIQYF. The variable domain in full, with the rest retrieved from reference TRBV15 and TRBJ2-4, is DAMVIQNPRYQVTQFGKPVTLSCSQTLNHNVMYWYQQKSSQAPKLLFHYYDKDFNNEADTPDNFQSRRPNTSFCFLDIRSPGLGDTAMYLCATSPLLAKNIQYFGAGTRLSVL.

This clone came up a few times. V and J are TRBV7-9 and TRBJ1-2; 7 nucleotides align to TRBD1. CDR1 is SEHNR and CDR2 is FQNEAQ in the germline V gene (reference sequence). The CDR3 length is 15 residues. The V segment lost 4 bases and the J segment 5 bases; nucleotides outside the gene matches: 10. CDR3 DNA: TGTGCCAGCAGCTCCCCTGGACAGGACCAGTATGGCTACACCTTC. Its protein product is CASSSPGQDQYGYTF.

The chain recombines TRBV19 with TRBJ2-2; maybe TRBD1 (6 bases). V lost 3 bases to trimming and J lost 5 bases, with 10 bases between them. In germline, CDR1 is LNHDA, CDR2 SQIVND (reference sequence). The CDR3 covers 14 residues. The CDR3 reads CASSIRRGTGELFF. The CDR3 nucleotides are TGTGCCAGTAGTATTAGAAGGGGGACCGGGGAGCTGTTTTTT.